This TCR beta chain was identified during a study of T cell changes during pregnancy in multiple sclerosis. The CDR3 loop spans 14 amino acids. V lost 2 bases and J 5 bases, leaving 12 bases between the germline ends. Germline CDR1 reads MDHEN; CDR2 reads SYDVKM. Using immunoSEQ multiplex PCR, the repertoire was profiled, and TCRdb retains in-frame clones only, with some absent. The sample holds roughly 100,000 clones, roughly 90% seen once. Material: peripheral blood, obtained after pregnancy. The origin of this receptor is a female donor with multiple sclerosis, enrolled in a pregnancy study. The chain uses TRBV28 and TRBJ2-5; perhaps TRBD1 as D (6 bases). CDR3: CASSLRGGWETQYF. In nucleotides, the CDR3 is TGTGCCAGCAGTTTAAGAGGGGGATGGGAGACCCAGTACTTC.